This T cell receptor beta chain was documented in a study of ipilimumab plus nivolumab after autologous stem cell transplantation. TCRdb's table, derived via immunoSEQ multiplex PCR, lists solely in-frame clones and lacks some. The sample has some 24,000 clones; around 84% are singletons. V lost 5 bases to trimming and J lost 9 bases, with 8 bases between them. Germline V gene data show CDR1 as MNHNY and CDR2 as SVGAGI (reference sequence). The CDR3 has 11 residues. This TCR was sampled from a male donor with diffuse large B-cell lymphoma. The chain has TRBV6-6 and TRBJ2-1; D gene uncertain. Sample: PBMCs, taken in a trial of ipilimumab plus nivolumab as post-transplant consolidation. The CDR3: CASSARVEQFF. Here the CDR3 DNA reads TGTGCCAGCAGTGCTAGGGTTGAGCAGTTCTTC.